The 17 T cell receptor beta chains presented below share a single source sample, sequenced in a study of blood T cell repertoires in COVID-19. Measured with immunoSEQ multiplex PCR; TCRdb has only the in-frame clones, and not every one. Of more than 300,000 clones in the sample, 86% were seen once. Sequences were obtained from peripheral blood. Receptors were obtained from a woman aged 50 to 60 with acute or convalescent COVID-19.

The rearrangement joins TRBV6-4 to TRBJ1-5, with 9 bases that match TRBD1. Trimming took 3 bases from V and 4 from J; bases not matched to a gene: 4. This CDR3 comprises 15 residues. The germline V gene has CDR1 MRHNA and CDR2 SNTAGT. DNA of the CDR3: TGTGCCAGCAGTGAGCACGGGACAGGGAATCAGCCCCAGCATTTT. Its protein is CASSEHGTGNQPQHF.

This clone was detected only once. The DNA for the CDR3 is TGTGCCACCAGTGACCCTACCTTACAGGGAAACTATGGCTACACCTTC. As protein: CATSDPTLQGNYGYTF. The rearrangement uses TRBV24-1 and TRBJ1-2; D perhaps matches TRBD1 (6 bases). This CDR3 has 16 amino acids. V was clipped by 4 bases and J by 2 bases, with 16 bases between them. Germline V gene lookup returns CDR1 KGHDR and CDR2 SFDVKD.

The chain joins TRBV7-2 to TRBJ1-2, with 9 bases identical to TRBD1. There are 13 residues in the CDR3. Germline V gives CDR1 SGHTA, CDR2 FQGNSA. The V and J ends lost 5 bases and 8 bases, in that order; junction bases with no gene match: 6. The CDR3: CASSMGQGDGYTF. Here the CDR3 DNA reads TGTGCCAGCAGCATGGGACAGGGTGACGGCTACACCTTC.

This clone was detected once. The chain joins TRBV2 to TRBJ2-7; D possibly corresponds to TRBD1 (5 bases). CDR1 is SNHLY, CDR2 FYNNEI, per germline. The CDR3 runs 15 residues. V lost 6 bases and J lost 1, with 16 bases in between. The CDR3 sequence: CASRATGAPSYEQYF. In nucleotides, the CDR3 is TGTGCCAGCAGGGCCACAGGAGCCCCTTCCTACGAGCAGTACTTC. The full variable domain, completed using reference TRBV2 and TRBJ2-7, is EPEVTQTPSHQVTQMGQEVILRCVPISNHLYFYWYRQILGQKVEFLVSFYNNEISEKSEIFDDQFSVERPDGSNFTLKIRSTKLEDSAMYFCASRATGAPSYEQYFGPGTRLTVT.

This chain uses TRBV9 with TRBJ1-3; D not certain. The V end lost 0 bases, the J end lost 0 bases, and 7 bases lay between the germline ends. CDR3 length: 15 residues. From germline, CDR1 is SGDLS and CDR2 YYNGEE. The CDR3 spells CASSVDLASGNTIYF. DNA for the CDR3: TGTGCCAGCAGCGTAGATCTGGCCTCTGGAAACACCATATATTTT.

The chain combines TRBV19 with TRBJ1-5; 8 bases align to TRBD1. Trimming cost V 3 bases and J 7 bases; bases outside gene matches: 5. Germline CDR1 reads LNHDA; CDR2 reads SQIVND (reference sequence). This CDR3 is 14 amino acids long. CDR3 loop: CASSIDRGQQPQHF. DNA for the CDR3: TGTGCCAGTAGTATCGACAGGGGTCAACAGCCCCAGCATTTT.

J is TRBJ2-1 and V is TRBV27, with a weak D call TRBD2 (6 bases). CDR1 and CDR2 from the germline V gene are MNHEY and SMNVEV (reference sequence). Between the trimmed V and J ends, which lost 5 bases and 4 bases, there was a span of 12 bases. The CDR3 has 14 residues. The CDR3 sequence: CASSVLALYNEQFF. The CDR3 coding sequence is TGTGCCAGCAGTGTACTAGCACTTTACAATGAGCAGTTCTTC.

The CDR3 DNA is TGCGCCAGCAGCTTTACGAGTTTGGTTGGCACAGATACGCAGTATTTT. Encoded protein: CASSFTSLVGTDTQYF. V is TRBV5-1 and J is TRBJ2-3; D uncertain. The CDR3 contains 16 residues. V gave up 2 bases and J gave up 1 base, with 14 bases separating them. Germline CDR1 is SGHRS and CDR2 is YFSETQ.

V and J are TRBV7-8 and TRBJ2-7; the match to TRBD2 covers 15 bases. Unmatched junction bases numbered 1, after V lost 1 base and J lost 0 bases. The CDR3 is 17 amino acids. Germline lookup yields CDR1 SGHVS and CDR2 FQNEAQ. CDR3 bases: TGTGCCAGCAGCTTAGGGACTAGCGGGAGGGCCTCCTACGAGCAGTACTTC. It specifies CASSLGTSGRASYEQYF.

This clone was seen only once. At one end the junction does not follow the germline gene, possibly because of a read error. The gene calls are TRBV18 and TRBJ1-2; 7 positions agree with TRBD1. The CDR3 is made up of 16 amino acids. From germline, CDR1 is KGHSH and CDR2 LQKENI. CDR3 loop: CASSQGAAGTNYRYTF. CDR3 DNA: TGTGCCAGCTCACAGGGGGCGGCCGGTACGAACTATCGCTACACCTTC.

This clone occurred once. This rearrangement joins TRBV29-1 to TRBJ2-3; tentative D call: TRBD1 (6 bases). CDR3 length equals 14 residues. Trimming stripped 1 base from V and 3 bases from J, with 11 bases between. Germline V gene sequence: CDR1 SQVTM, CDR2 ANQGSEA. Written as DNA, the CDR3 is TGCAGCGTTGAAGGGGGCGGACAGACAGATACGCAGTATTTT. It translates to CSVEGGGQTDTQYF.

This clone was recorded only once. The chain links TRBV19 to TRBJ1-2, with D possibly matching TRBD1 (5 bases). Germline CDR1 and CDR2: LNHDA and SQIVND (reference sequence). CDR3 size: 19 residues. Deletions cut 1 base from V and 6 bases from J, with 27 bases between. The CDR3 here is CASSIASVGTPAGGDGYTF. The CDR3 nucleotides are TGTGCCAGTAGTATAGCATCCGTCGGTACACCGGCGGGGGGGGATGGCTACACCTTC. The full variable domain, rest sourced from reference TRBV19 and TRBJ1-2, is DGGITQSPKYLFRKEGQNVTLSCEQNLNHDAMYWYRQDPGQGLRLIYYSQIVNDFQKGDIAEGYSVSREKKESFPLTVTSAQKNPTAFYLCASSIASVGTPAGGDGYTFGSGTRLTVV.

This clone was recorded a few times. This chain uses TRBV18 with TRBJ1-6, with a possible D match to TRBD1 (5 bases). Germline CDR1 is KGHSH and CDR2 is LQKENI. Trimming stripped 6 bases from V and 7 bases from J, with 13 bases between. The CDR3 has 14 residues. The DNA for the CDR3 is TGTGCCAGCTCCCTCGGGGGTGGCAATTCACCCCTCCACTTT. This gives the protein CASSLGGGNSPLHF. The whole variable domain, filled in from reference TRBV18 and TRBJ1-6, reads NAGVMQNPRHLVRRRGQEARLRCSPMKGHSHVYWYRQLPEEGLKFMVYLQKENIIDESGMPKERFSAEFPKEGPSILRIQQVVRGDSAAYFCASSLGGGNSPLHFGNGTRLTVT.

V is TRBV3-1 (or the pseudogene TRBV3-2) and J is TRBJ2-5; TRBD2 matches at 11 bases. The junction had 10 bases not matched to a gene; V was cut back by 3 bases and J by 4 bases. CDR1 and CDR2 from the germline V gene are LGHDT and YNNKEL (reference sequence). The CDR3 is 17 amino acids. CDR3 loop: CASSHLTSGVWAETQYF. CDR3 DNA: TGTGCCAGCAGCCACCTGACTAGCGGGGTTTGGGCAGAGACCCAGTACTTC.

The gene calls are TRBV28 and TRBJ2-2; possible D gene TRBD1, 6 bases. This CDR3 contains 13 residues. CDR1 MDHEN and CDR2 SYDVKM come from the germline V gene. Deletions cut 9 bases from V and 6 bases from J, with 14 bases between. In DNA form, the CDR3 reads TGTGCCAGTCTCAGGGGTGCGGCCGGGGAGCTGTTTTTT. The encoded protein is CASLRGAAGELFF.

In the case of this clone: In the same sample, other DNA sequences code for this CDR3. The V gene is TRBV7-3, the J gene TRBJ2-3, with TRBD2 matching over 15 bases. V lost 4 bases to trimming and J lost 0 bases; unmatched junction nucleotides: 2. The CDR3 runs 17 residues. Germline V gene lookup returns CDR1 SGHTA and CDR2 FQGTGA. CDR3 protein: CASSSGLAGGSTDTQYF. The CDR3 region has the DNA TGTGCCAGCAGCTCGGGACTAGCGGGAGGTAGCACAGATACGCAGTATTTT.

The chain has TRBV19 and TRBJ1-2; D may be TRBD1 (5 bases). The ends were cut back, 3 bases at V and 7 bases at J, with 9 bases in the middle. The CDR3 is made up of 12 amino acids. The germline gives CDR1 LNHDA, CDR2 SQIVND (reference sequence). CDR3 DNA: TGTGCCAGTAGTATCCCAGGGCCTGGCTACACCTTC. Amino acids: CASSIPGPGYTF.